This T cell receptor beta chain was captured by sequencing in a study of blood T cell repertoires in COVID-19. Study-level background: Acute and convalescent COVID-19 samples came from the United States, Italy and Spain. T cells, B-cell-depleted T cells, or PBMCs provided the cDNA or gDNA that served as material.

CDR1 is LNHDA, CDR2 SQIVND, per germline (reference sequence). The CDR3 length is 13 residues. Deletions cut 5 bases from V and 2 bases from J, with 7 bases between. Per the study methods: Reference gene primers were amplified, and this amplification served to estimate nucleated cell counts. Using immunoSEQ multiplex PCR, the repertoire was profiled, and TCRdb retains in-frame clones only, with some absent. The V and J calls and clone size were taken over from that table, and D and trimming were inferred from the DNA. Among 60,000 to 70,000 clones listed, roughly 85% were seen once. The sample comprised peripheral blood. This receptor was obtained from a man older than 75 with acute or convalescent COVID-19. The chain employs TRBV19 and TRBJ1-5; D is unresolved. The CDR3 DNA follows: TGTGCCAGTAGTCGGGGTGGCAATCAGCCCCAGCATTTT. Amino acid sequence: CASSRGGNQPQHF.